Sequencing of this T cell receptor beta chain was carried out in a study of T cells in Graves' hyperthyroidism and ophthalmopathy. On the study more broadly: Peripheral blood collection took place at initial diagnosis, before any treatment.

The J segment lost 3 bases and the V segment lost 4 bases, leaving 8 bases of the junction unmatched. This CDR3 spans 15 amino acids. The germline V gene encodes CDR1 LGHNA and CDR2 YNFKEQ. A few counts support this clonotype. Patients aged 18 to 65 with hyperthyroidism were newly diagnosed, with duration under 2 months. From approximately 9.3 ml of fresh peripheral blood, PBMCs were isolated. RNA transcripts were the template for amplifying TCR beta CDR3 regions. An initial round of RT-PCR targeting the TCR CDR3 relied on the HTBI primer set. MiXCR was run by TCRdb on the multiplex PCR reads, yielding one entry per CDR3 protein. Of roughly 180,000 distinct CDR3 sequences listed, 9.4% are singletons.

V usage is TRBV4-2 and J usage is TRBJ2-7, with TRBD2 matching 8 bases. The receptor was isolated from a woman younger than 30 with Graves' hyperthyroidism that later progressed to Graves' ophthalmopathy. Material: blood. The CDR3 is CASSLGGAGGYEQYF. DNA of the CDR3: TGTGCCAGCAGCCTTGGGGGGGCGGGAGGCTACGAGCAGTACTTC.